The 13 T cell receptor beta chains in this list originate from one sample, sequenced in a study of CD8+CD57+ T cells in acquired aplastic anemia. Patients picked for sequencing had shown CD8+CD57+ cell expansion detected by flow cytometry. Profiles of TCR beta VDJ and CDR3 were generated from a genomic DNA template. MiXCR, run by TCRdb on the reads, gives a single entry per CDR3 protein. The table shows approximately 180,000 distinct CDR3 sequences, with roughly 50% occurring only once. The sample consisted of sorted CD4+, CD8+, or CD8+CD57+ T cells (not recorded which) from PBMCs. These receptors were collected from a human donor with aplastic anemia.

In its sample, this clonotype was seen many times. This chain uses TRBV19 with TRBJ2-3, with a possible D match to TRBD1 (6 bases). Looked up from germline, CDR1 is LNHDA and CDR2 is SQIVND (reference sequence). This CDR3 has 14 amino acids. The V gene lost 6 bases and the J gene lost 3 bases, with 13 bases spanning the gap. For the CDR3, the DNA is TGTGCCAGTAGGGACAGCCAACTTACAGATACGCAGTATTTT. Protein: CASRDSQLTDTQYF.

This clonotype was observed many times. The V call is TRBV20-1, the J call TRBJ2-3; TRBD2 matches at 10 bases. CDR1 is DFQATT and CDR2 is SNEGSKA in the germline V gene (reference sequence). The CDR3 contains 15 residues. V trimming: 6 bases; J trimming: 5 bases; junction bases outside the gene matches: 11. CDR3 bases: TGCAGTGCCGACAGCGGGAGGGTCAGTCAAGATACGCAGTATTTT. As protein: CSADSGRVSQDTQYF.

The rearrangement joins TRBV20-1 to TRBJ2-3, with 11 bases lining up with TRBD2. The CDR3 totals 15 residues. Losses at the gene ends were 5 bases for V and 3 bases for J; bases not matched to a gene: 7. CDR1 is DFQATT, CDR2 SNEGSKA, per germline (reference sequence). The DNA for the CDR3 is TGCAGTGCTGCTCCACTAGCGGGGGTGACAGATACGCAGTATTTT. It yields the protein CSAAPLAGVTDTQYF.

This clonotype was recorded at least ten times. The rearrangement joins TRBV14 to TRBJ1-3, with unresolved D. Germline V gene data show CDR1 as SGHDN and CDR2 as FVKESK. Deletions cut 4 bases from V and 3 bases from J, with 10 bases between. The CDR3 covers 14 residues. The CDR3 region is CASSPLSIGNTIYF. In DNA form, the CDR3 reads TGTGCCAGCAGCCCTCTATCCATTGGAAACACCATATATTTT.

Worth noting for this clonotype: This could be a read error, since a much larger clone is one nucleotide away. This chain joins TRBV6-1 and TRBJ1-2; D gene unclear. CDR1 is MNHNS, CDR2 SASEGT, per germline. The CDR3 has 15 amino acids. Trimming left V 3 bases short and J 2 bases short, with 13 bases between. CDR3 residues: CASSDQADLNYGYTF. CDR3 nucleotide sequence: TGTGCCAGCAGTGATCAGGCGGACTTAAACTATGGCTACACCTTC.

The chain combines TRBV7-9 with TRBJ2-7; 7 nucleotides match TRBD1. CDR1 is SEHNR and CDR2 is FQNEAQ in the germline V gene (reference sequence). V dropped 4 bases and J dropped 0; count of bases not matched to a gene: 6. The CDR3 has 15 residues. The DNA for the CDR3 is TGTGCCAGCAGCTCCACCGGGACAGCCTCCTACGAGCAGTACTTC. It codes for CASSSTGTASYEQYF.

The V and J genes are TRBV20-1 and TRBJ2-5; 10 bases line up with TRBD2. The CDR3 runs 13 residues. V shed 6 bases and J 4 bases; nucleotides not matched to a gene: 5. The germline CDR1 and CDR2 sequences are DFQATT and SNEGSKA (reference sequence). The CDR3 sequence: CSAIAGGVETQYF. CDR3 in DNA: TGCAGTGCCATAGCGGGGGGCGTAGAGACCCAGTACTTC.

V is TRBV29-1 and J is TRBJ1-2; D perhaps matches TRBD1 (6 bases). V was cut by 3 bases and J by 6 bases, with 14 bases left in between. Per the germline V gene, CDR1 is SQVTM and CDR2 is ANQGSEA. This CDR3 is built from 13 residues. CDR3 sequence: CSVELWGADGYTF. The CDR3 DNA reads as TGCAGCGTTGAGTTGTGGGGGGCTGATGGCTACACCTTC.

In this sample, this clonotype turned up many times. The chain carries TRBV7-2 and TRBJ1-5, with TRBD1 identical over 9 bases. Trimming at V came to 5 bases and at J to 1 base, leaving 6 bases not matched to a gene. Per the germline V gene, CDR1 is SGHTA and CDR2 is FQGNSA. The CDR3 has 16 residues. CDR3 coding DNA: TGTGCCAGCAGCCGAGGGACAGGGAGAAGCAATCAGCCCCAGCATTTT. The encoded protein is CASSRGTGRSNQPQHF.

This clonotype has ten or more counts. This sequence joins TRBV2 and TRBJ2-7; 11 bases map to TRBD2. Trimming took 7 bases from V and 0 from J; bases not matched to a gene: 11. The length of the CDR3 is 17 residues. From germline, CDR1 is SNHLY and CDR2 FYNNEI. This chain's CDR3 is CASIQRPGLAASYEQYF. The CDR3 DNA sequence: TGTGCCAGCATTCAAAGACCGGGACTAGCGGCCTCCTACGAGCAGTACTTC.

This clonotype was counted a few times. A much larger clone lies a single base off, so this may be a read error. Because the CDR3 is missing its conserved closing phenylalanine or tryptophan, this is likely a read error. The chain joins TRBV7-2 to TRBJ2-1; the D gene is possibly TRBD2 (6 bases). Trimming left V 3 bases short and J 10 bases short, with 16 bases between. This CDR3 contains 14 residues. From germline, CDR1 is SGHTA and CDR2 FQGNSA. CDR3 loop: CASSFSERGGEQFL. DNA of the CDR3: TGTGCCAGCAGCTTTTCGGAGAGGGGAGGCGAGCAGTTCCTC.

The chain recombines TRBV7-9 with TRBJ2-3, with no clear D. V was clipped by 6 bases and J by 5 bases, with 12 bases between them. The CDR3 consists of 13 residues. Germline V lookup: CDR1 SEHNR, CDR2 FQNEAQ (reference sequence). The CDR3 here is CASSPNRRDTQYF. The DNA for the CDR3 is TGTGCCAGCAGTCCTAATCGCCGAGATACGCAGTATTTT.

The CDR3 loop reads CASTEGEGSYEQYF. The CDR3 DNA sequence: TGTGCCAGCACCGAAGGTGAGGGTTCCTACGAGCAGTACTTC. This chain connects TRBV6-1 to TRBJ2-7; weak D call: TRBD2 (5 bases). The CDR3 loop spans 14 amino acids. Germline CDR1 is MNHNS and CDR2 is SASEGT. V lost 7 bases, J lost 1 base, and 14 bases lay in between.